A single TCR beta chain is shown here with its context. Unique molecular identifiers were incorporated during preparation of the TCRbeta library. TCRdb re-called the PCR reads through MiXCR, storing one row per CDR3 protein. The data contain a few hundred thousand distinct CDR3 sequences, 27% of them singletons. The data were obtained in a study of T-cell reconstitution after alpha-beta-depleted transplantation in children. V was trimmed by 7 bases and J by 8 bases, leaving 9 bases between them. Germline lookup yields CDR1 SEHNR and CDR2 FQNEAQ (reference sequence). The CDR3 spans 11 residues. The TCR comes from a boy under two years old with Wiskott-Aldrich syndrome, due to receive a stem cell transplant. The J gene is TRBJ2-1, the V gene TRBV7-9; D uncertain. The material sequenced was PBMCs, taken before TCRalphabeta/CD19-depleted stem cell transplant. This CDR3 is CASTKVDEQFF. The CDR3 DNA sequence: TGTGCCAGCACCAAGGTCGATGAGCAGTTCTTC.